This T cell receptor (beta chain) is drawn from a study of early T cells in non-severe SARS-CoV-2 infection. As for the study in general: It was bulk RNA from unsorted whole blood that was sequenced, and the chains were unpaired.

Ten or more counts support this clonotype. Its target is not known. The study's findings and limits: Matching results from VDJdb favored anti-spike CD8 responses, leaving private and CD4 specificities undetected.

The TCR library protocol attached unique molecular identifiers to the individual cDNA molecules. TCRdb ran MiXCR on the 5' RACE reads and lists one entry per CDR3 protein. The sample has tens of thousands of distinct CDR3 sequences, roughly 5.7% seen once. CDR1 SGHTA and CDR2 FQGNSA come from the germline V gene. This CDR3 contains 17 residues. V dropped 1 base and J dropped 4; count of bases not matched to a gene: 6. The sequence derives from an adult who was a healthcare worker with PCR-confirmed SARS-CoV-2 infection or an uninfected control (not recorded which). V usage is TRBV7-2 and J usage is TRBJ2-1; 11 nucleotides match TRBD2. The specimen comprised whole blood, sampled at baseline. CDR3 amino acids: CASSLGPTSGAYNEQFF. Here the CDR3 DNA reads TGTGCCAGCAGCTTAGGGCCGACTAGCGGGGCATACAATGAGCAGTTCTTC.